Below, 23 T cell receptor beta chains from the same sample are listed, as sequenced in a study of T cell changes during pregnancy in multiple sclerosis. Clones were sequenced by immunoSEQ multiplex PCR, and TCRdb holds only the in-frame ones, with some missing. Of 100,000 or so clones listed, 90% to 95% are singletons. Material: peripheral blood, obtained before pregnancy. The receptors shown here come from a female donor with multiple sclerosis, enrolled in a pregnancy study.

The V gene is TRBV6-4, the J gene TRBJ2-1, with 11 nucleotides matching TRBD2. Germline CDR1 is MRHNA and CDR2 is SNTAGT. This CDR3 has 13 residues. Trimming took 4 bases from V and 9 from J; bases not matched to a gene: 2. Here the CDR3 DNA reads TGTGCCAGCAGTGGACTAGCGGGAAGTGAGCAGTTCTTC. Amino acids: CASSGLAGSEQFF.

V gene TRBV7-9 combines with J gene TRBJ2-1, with 8 positions matching TRBD2. The V and J ends lost 5 bases and 15 bases, in that order; junction bases with no gene match: 12. This CDR3 is built from 13 residues. Germline V gene lookup returns CDR1 SEHNR and CDR2 FQNEAQ (reference sequence). CDR3 sequence (DNA): TGTGCCAGCAGCGACCTTATCGGGACTAGGCTGTTCTTC. Residues: CASSDLIGTRLFF.

This clone was seen a few times. The chain is built from TRBV6-4 and TRBJ1-1; D unresolved. The V gene's germline CDR1 is MRHNA and CDR2 SNTAGT. Trimming cost V 0 bases and J 4 bases, with 9 bases left between them. CDR3 length: 14 residues. In DNA form, the CDR3 reads TGTGCCAGCAGTGACTCCACAGTCCCCACTGAAGCTTTCTTT. Translating gives CASSDSTVPTEAFF.

V is TRBV4-2 and J is TRBJ1-2; 11 nucleotides match TRBD1. This CDR3 has 15 amino acids. In germline, CDR1 is LGHNA, CDR2 YNFKEQ. V lost 2 bases and J lost 8; bases outside the gene matches: 7. The DNA of the CDR3 is TGTGCCAGCAGCCAAAGTGTGGGACAGGGGGGCGGCTACACCTTC. Protein sequence: CASSQSVGQGGGYTF.

The V call is TRBV6-4, the J call TRBJ2-1, with 8 bases that match TRBD2. This CDR3 is built from 18 residues. Germline assignment: CDR1 MRHNA and CDR2 SNTAGT. Losses at the gene ends were 3 bases for V and 0 bases for J; bases not matched to a gene: 10. For the CDR3, the DNA is TGTGCCAGCAGTGAGAGGTTTAGGAGCGGGGGCTCCTACAATGAGCAGTTCTTC. Translating gives CASSERFRSGGSYNEQFF.

Turning to this clone: Other DNA sequences in this specimen translate into the identical CDR3. The rearrangement links TRBV5-1 to TRBJ1-1; D gene ambiguous. Germline values: CDR1 SGHRS, CDR2 YFSETQ. The ends were cut back, 0 bases at V and 2 bases at J, with 8 bases in the middle. The CDR3 contains 14 residues. As DNA, the CDR3 is TGCGCCAGCAGCTTGGGGAGCGGAAACACTGAAGCTTTCTTT. It translates to CASSLGSGNTEAFF.

The chain employs TRBV7-9 and TRBJ2-7; 9 nucleotides align to TRBD1. V shed 5 bases, J shed 4 bases, and the junction held 9 bases outside the gene matches. This CDR3 spans 15 amino acids. Germline lookup yields CDR1 SEHNR and CDR2 FQNEAQ (reference sequence). The CDR3 protein is CASSQPGQGTYEQYF. The CDR3 region has the DNA TGTGCCAGCAGCCAGCCGGGACAGGGAACTTACGAGCAGTACTTC.

The chain combines TRBV27 with TRBJ1-1; TRBD1 matches at 7 bases. The V gene's germline CDR1 is MNHEY and CDR2 SMNVEV (reference sequence). CDR3 length equals 14 residues. V was pared by 2 bases and J by 3 bases, with 3 bases of the junction left unmatched. The CDR3 region is CASSLQGEYTEAFF. The CDR3 DNA follows: TGTGCCAGCAGTTTACAGGGGGAATACACTGAAGCTTTCTTT.

The chain combines TRBV30 with TRBJ2-1, with D possibly being TRBD1 (5 bases). Germline loops: CDR1 GTSNPN, CDR2 SVGIG (reference sequence). The CDR3 is 13 amino acids. Trimming took 0 bases from V and 12 from J, leaving 15 bases between them. CDR3 coding DNA: TGTGCCTGGAGTGTTACTCTAGGGGCTGGGCAGTTCTTC. Translating gives CAWSVTLGAGQFF.

A note on this clone: Compared with germline, one end of the junction differs, possibly owing to a read error. The chain uses TRBV7-9 and TRBJ1-4; the D gene is possibly TRBD1 (5 bases). This CDR3 is built from 16 residues. Germline CDR1 and CDR2: SEHNR and FQNEAQ (reference sequence). CDR3 residues: CASSQGQGITTEKLFF. CDR3 coding DNA: TGTGCCAGCAGCCAAGGGCAGGGCATTACTACTGAAAAACTGTTTTTT.

This clone appeared a single time. The chain uses TRBV5-1 and TRBJ2-2; 9 bases are a match to TRBD2. This CDR3 spans 16 amino acids. Germline V lookup: CDR1 SGHRS, CDR2 YFSETQ. V lost 5 bases and J lost 6; bases outside the gene matches: 11. This CDR3 reads CASRALSSGTAGELFF. The DNA of the CDR3 is TGCGCCAGCAGGGCCTTATCTAGCGGGACCGCCGGGGAGCTGTTTTTT.

The chain links TRBV28 to TRBJ2-1; perhaps TRBD2 as D (6 bases). Germline CDR1 and CDR2: MDHEN and SYDVKM. The ends were cut back, 5 bases at V and 9 bases at J, with 17 bases in the middle. This CDR3 has 14 residues. The CDR3 region has the DNA TGTGCCAGCAGTAACGGGAGATGGTTAGCTGAGCAGTTCTTC. Amino acids: CASSNGRWLAEQFF.

The chain recombines TRBV7-9 with TRBJ1-1, with D tentatively TRBD1 (5 bases). The CDR3 consists of 13 residues. CDR1 SEHNR and CDR2 FQNEAQ come from the germline V gene (reference sequence). The ends were cut back, 7 bases at V and 3 bases at J, with 12 bases in the middle. The CDR3 loop reads CASTATGYTEAFF. CDR3 DNA: TGTGCCAGCACCGCCACAGGTTACACTGAAGCTTTCTTT.

The chain is built from TRBV6-4 and TRBJ2-3; 8 bases are a match to TRBD2. This CDR3 comprises 13 residues. Germline CDR1 MRHNA, CDR2 SNTAGT. Trimming removed 8 bases from V and 0 bases from J; junction bases left unmatched: 1. CDR3 region: CASASGSTDTQYF. Here the CDR3 DNA reads TGTGCCAGCGCTAGCGGGAGCACAGATACGCAGTATTTT.

The chain combines TRBV6-5 with TRBJ1-1; D not certain. The V end was cut by 0 bases, the J end by 1 base, with 6 bases between. Germline CDR1 MNHEY, CDR2 SVGAGI. This CDR3 region has 14 residues. CDR3 residues: CASSYSEANTEAFF. The CDR3 DNA reads as TGTGCCAGCAGTTACTCGGAGGCGAACACTGAAGCTTTCTTT.

In this sample, this clone turned up once. V usage is TRBV19 and J usage is TRBJ2-7; 7 bases line up with TRBD1. The CDR3 contains 14 residues. Germline V CDR1 and CDR2: LNHDA, SQIVND (reference sequence). J lost 0 bases, V lost 4 bases, and 3 bases had no gene match. The CDR3 region is CASSRTGPSYEQYF. The CDR3 DNA reads TGTGCCAGTAGTAGGACAGGTCCCTCCTACGAGCAGTACTTC.

The V call is TRBV30, the J call TRBJ2-2; 10 bases are a match to TRBD2. CDR1 GTSNPN and CDR2 SVGIG come from the germline V gene (reference sequence). The CDR3 totals 15 residues. Trimming took 1 base from V and 7 from J; bases not matched to a gene: 6. CDR3 region: CAWSALAGAVGELFF. The CDR3 nucleotides read TGTGCCTGGAGTGCCCTAGCGGGAGCGGTCGGGGAGCTGTTTTTT.

V usage is TRBV27 and J usage is TRBJ1-2; 9 bases map to TRBD1. The CDR3 runs to 14 residues. With 4 bases clipped from V and 5 bases from J, the junction kept 5 bases outside the gene matches. Per the germline V gene, CDR1 is MNHEY and CDR2 is SMNVEV (reference sequence). CDR3 in amino acids: CASSSMTGGYGYTF. DNA for the CDR3: TGTGCCAGCAGTTCTATGACAGGGGGTTATGGCTACACCTTC.

The rearrangement uses TRBV2 and TRBJ1-1, with a possible D match to TRBD1 (5 bases). Trimming pared 7 bases from V and 3 bases from J, leaving 12 bases between. There are 13 residues in the CDR3. Germline V gives CDR1 SNHLY, CDR2 FYNNEI. Here the CDR3 DNA reads TGTGCCAGCAAGGGGCCGGGTTACACTGAAGCTTTCTTT. Amino acid sequence: CASKGPGYTEAFF.

The rearrangement links TRBV27 to TRBJ2-1, with D unclear. Germline V gene lookup returns CDR1 MNHEY and CDR2 SMNVEV (reference sequence). The CDR3 covers 15 residues. V lost 6 bases to trimming and J lost 3 bases, with 15 bases between them. The CDR3 DNA follows: TGTGCCAGCAGACCCGTCGTAGCTAGCTACAATGAGCAGTTCTTC. It is translated as CASRPVVASYNEQFF.

This chain links TRBV27 with TRBJ1-5; no definite D call. CDR1 and CDR2 (germline): MNHEY, SMNVEV (reference sequence). V was shortened by 6 bases and J by 0 bases, with 6 bases between the two germline ends. This CDR3 contains 13 residues. CDR3 residues: CASRRLSNQPQHF. In DNA form, the CDR3 reads TGTGCCAGCAGGCGCCTTAGCAATCAGCCCCAGCATTTT.

The chain employs TRBV15 and TRBJ1-2; a possible D gene is TRBD1 (5 bases). The ends were cut back, 5 bases at V and 4 bases at J, with 14 bases in the middle. Germline CDR1 reads LNHNV; CDR2 reads YYDKDF (reference sequence). The CDR3 runs 14 residues. The CDR3 protein is CATSPRQGGYGYTF. CDR3 nucleotides: TGTGCCACCAGCCCCCGCCAGGGCGGCTATGGCTACACCTTC.

J is TRBJ1-1 and V is TRBV27; D possibly corresponds to TRBD1 (6 bases). Germline CDR1 and CDR2: MNHEY and SMNVEV (reference sequence). This CDR3 is 11 amino acids long. V lost 8 bases to trimming and J lost 10 bases, with 14 bases between them. CDR3 loop: CASLQGGGAFF. In DNA form, the CDR3 reads TGTGCCAGCTTACAGGGCGGTGGAGCTTTCTTT.